A selection of T cell receptor beta chains follows, all from one sample in a study of tumor-infiltrating lymphocytes in primary liver carcinoma. TCRdb itself ran the multiplex PCR reads through MiXCR, one entry per CDR3 protein. The data contain 250,000 to 350,000 distinct CDR3 sequences, 58% of them singletons. The sample taken for sequencing was peripheral blood. The receptors shown here come from a woman under 40 with primary liver carcinoma and hepatitis B virus infection. Both conserved end residues are part of each CDR3. A D gene is named only where the DNA matches it firmly. Size values are once, few and many counts, or a class for expanded clones, and some rows have none.

abundance,j_gene,v_gene,d_gene,CDR3aa,CDR3nt
NA,TRBJ2-7,TRBV11-2,TRBD1,CASSLGTGGVSSYERYF,TGTGCCAGCAGCTTAGGGACAGGGGGCGTCTCTTCTTACGAACGGTACTTC
NA,TRBJ2-2,TRBV29-1,NA,CSATLSRDTGELLF,TGCAGTGCGACACTATCCAGGGACACCGGGGAGCTGTTGTTT
many,TRBJ2-3,TRBV4-2,NA,CASSPKPGADTQYF,TGTGCCAGCAGCCCCAAACCAGGGGCAGATACGCAGTATTTT
NA,TRBJ1-2,TRBV11-3,NA,CTSSPSGANCGYTF,TGTACCAGCAGCCCCTCAGGGGCCAACTGTGGCTACACCTTC
NA,TRBJ2-5,TRBV30,NA,CAWTIQGIKYF,TGTGCCTGGACCATACAGGGTATTAAGTACTTC
few,TRBJ2-5,TRBV29-1,TRBD1,CSGIQGTGETQYF,TGCAGTGGCATACAGGGGACGGGAGAGACCCAGTACTTC
few,TRBJ2-2,TRBV6-5,NA,CASSYSALVGRTGELLF,TGTGCCAGCAGTTACTCGGCACTAGTCGGGAGAACCGGGGAGCTGCTTTTT
many,TRBJ2-3,TRBV11-1,NA,CASSWSQGSTDTQYF,TGTGCCAGCAGCTGGTCACAGGGAAGCACAGATACGCAGTATTTT
few,TRBJ2-7,TRBV7-9,NA,CASSTSTASYEQYF,TGTGCCAGCAGCACCTCGACGGCTTCCTACGAGCAGTACTTC
NA,TRBJ2-1,TRBV7-8,TRBD2,CASSLARLVGGSSYNEQFF,TGTGCCAGCAGCTTAGCGAGACTAGTGGGAGGGAGCTCCTACAATGAGCAGTTCTTC
NA,TRBJ1-3,TRBV12-3/TRBV12-4,NA,CVSSFNAIWSGNTIYF,TGTGTCAGCAGTTTTAATGCTATCTGGTCTGGAAACACCATATATTTT
NA,TRBJ2-7,TRBV6-5,NA,CAGSYKDISSYEQHF,TGTGCCGGCAGTTACAAGGACATCAGCTCCTACGAGCAGCACTTC